This T cell receptor beta chain was found in a study of cytomegalovirus exposure and HLA in healthy donors. TCRdb's copy holds only in-frame clones and misses some; the assay was immunoSEQ multiplex PCR. This table has some 130,000 clones, roughly nine tenths appearing once. The donors were members of the validation cohort comprising approximately 120 subjects, separate from the approximately 630-subject first cohort. A note on this clone: Its antigen remains unidentified.

CDR3 length: 14 amino acids. Germline-derived CDR1 and CDR2 are SEHNR and FQNEAQ (reference sequence). With 4 bases removed from V and 14 bases from J, the gap between germline ends came to 18 bases. Study-wide points: Cytomegalovirus-associated status was assigned to about 160 TCR beta chains. Reports showed the classifier diagnosing cytomegalovirus status with high specificity and sensitivity.

The receptor comes from a woman aged 18-35 years in good health and CMV-seronegative. The sample was PBMCs. V gene TRBV7-9 combines with J gene TRBJ1-6; D gene uncertain. The CDR3 sequence: CASSSLVRGLALHF. CDR3 nucleotides: TGTGCCAGCAGCTCCTTGGTTCGGGGTTTGGCCCTCCACTTT.